This T cell receptor beta chain was captured in a study of blood T cell repertoires in COVID-19. Turning to the study itself: COVID-19 samples collected from the United States, Italy and Spain covered acute and convalescent phases. Sources were T cells, B-cell-depleted T cells, or PBMCs; the material itself was cDNA or gDNA.

Authors' processing steps: Estimation of nucleated cell counts relied on the amplification of reference gene primers. TCRdb keeps only in-frame clones here, not all; method: immunoSEQ multiplex PCR. V and J calls and clone size are those listed in that table; D and trimming were worked out from the DNA. The sample has 63,000 or so clones, approximately 79% seen once. Germline-derived CDR1 and CDR2 are KGHSH and LQKENI. Trimming shortened V by 3 bases and J by 0 bases, and 13 bases separated the two germline ends. This CDR3 spans 16 amino acids. The sequence was obtained from a man older than 75 with active COVID-19. Sequencing was performed on peripheral blood. V and J are TRBV18 and TRBJ2-3; D remains unclear. The CDR3 sequence is CASSPPTSLSTDTQYF. The CDR3 DNA reads TGTGCCAGCTCACCTCCGACATCCCTGAGCACAGATACGCAGTATTTT.